The 8 T cell receptor beta chains in this list originate from one sample, sequenced in a study of cytomegalovirus exposure and HLA in healthy donors. Researchers ran the PCR with 60 Vbeta and 13 Jbeta primers. TCRdb keeps only in-frame clones here, not all; method: immunoSEQ multiplex PCR. This sample yields around 71,000 clones, of which 65% to 70% are seen a single time; about 14% belongs to the top ten. Sequencing was performed on PBMCs. The receptor set was obtained from a male donor in good health and CMV-seropositive.

This chain links TRBV5-1 with TRBJ1-2, with a possible D match to TRBD1 (5 bases). This CDR3 is 15 amino acids long. Trimming left V 3 bases short and J 8 bases short, with 20 bases between. CDR1 SGHRS and CDR2 YFSETQ come from the germline V gene. The CDR3 spells CASSSNIDSAKGYTF. The CDR3 region has the DNA TGCGCCAGCAGCTCCAACATAGACAGCGCCAAGGGCTACACCTTC.

V usage is TRBV5-1 and J usage is TRBJ1-2; D is uncertain. V lost 4 bases, J lost 6 bases, and 10 bases lay in between. CDR3 length equals 12 residues. Germline values: CDR1 SGHRS, CDR2 YFSETQ. In nucleotides, the CDR3 is TGCGCCAGCAGCAGAGTGAACGATGGCTACACCTTC. Protein product: CASSRVNDGYTF.

This clone came up once. J is TRBJ1-6 and V is TRBV9; TRBD1 matches at 7 bases. The CDR3 length is 15 residues. V dropped 4 bases and J dropped 7; count of bases not matched to a gene: 8. Germline V gene lookup returns CDR1 SGDLS and CDR2 YYNGEE. The CDR3 loop reads CASSPRQGSNSPLHF. CDR3 bases: TGTGCCAGCAGCCCACGACAGGGTTCCAATTCACCCCTCCACTTT.

V usage is TRBV4-1 and J usage is TRBJ1-1; tentatively, D is TRBD1 (5 bases). The CDR3 totals 15 residues. The germline CDR1 and CDR2 sequences are MGHRA and YSYEKL. The ends were cut back, 3 bases at V and 0 bases at J, with 11 bases in the middle. Here the CDR3 reads CASSHPTAMNTEAFF. The CDR3 DNA is TGCGCCAGCAGCCACCCGACAGCCATGAACACTGAAGCTTTCTTT.

Here the CDR3 DNA reads TGTGCCAGTAGTACGTTGACAGCGCCCTACGAGCAGTACTTC. This translates into CASSTLTAPYEQYF. The V call is TRBV19, the J call TRBJ2-7; the D gene is possibly TRBD1 (5 bases). Trimming cost V 4 bases and J 2 bases, with 12 bases left between them. This CDR3 is built from 14 residues. Germline loops: CDR1 LNHDA, CDR2 SQIVND (reference sequence).

This sequence joins TRBV19 and TRBJ2-7, with D possibly matching TRBD1 (5 bases). V lost 6 bases and J 1 base, leaving 10 bases between the germline ends. The germline gives CDR1 LNHDA, CDR2 SQIVND (reference sequence). This CDR3 has 13 amino acids. CDR3 coding DNA: TGTGCCAGTAGAGACAGAGCTTCCTACGAGCAGTACTTC. Amino acids: CASRDRASYEQYF.

This rearrangement joins TRBV5-1 to TRBJ1-1; possible D gene TRBD1, 6 bases. The CDR3 is 13 residues long. Germline V gene sequence: CDR1 SGHRS, CDR2 YFSETQ. The ends were cut back, 4 bases at V and 8 bases at J, with 15 bases in the middle. As DNA, the CDR3 is TGCGCCAGCAGCCCTGACAGGCCCCGGGAAGCTTTCTTT. Encoded protein: CASSPDRPREAFF.

This sequence joins TRBV7-2 and TRBJ2-1; 9 nucleotides line up with TRBD1. CDR1 is SGHTA and CDR2 is FQGNSA in the germline V gene. This CDR3 region has 15 residues. The ends lost 5 bases at V and 7 bases at J; junction bases unmatched: 9. In DNA, the CDR3 is TGTGCCAGCAGCCTACTCCGGGACAGGGTGAATGAGCAGTTCTTC. Translating it yields CASSLLRDRVNEQFF.